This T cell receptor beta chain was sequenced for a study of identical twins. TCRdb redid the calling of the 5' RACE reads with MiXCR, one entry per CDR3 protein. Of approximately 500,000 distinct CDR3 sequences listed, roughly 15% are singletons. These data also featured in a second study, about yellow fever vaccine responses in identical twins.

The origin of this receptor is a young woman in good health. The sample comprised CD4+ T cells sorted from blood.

CDR3 nucleotide sequence: TGCGCCAGCAGCTTGGGACTAGCGGAGACCGGGGAGCTGTTTTTT. It translates to CASSLGLAETGELFF. The rearrangement joins TRBV5-1 to TRBJ2-2, with 9 bases identical to TRBD2. The CDR3 runs 15 residues. Looked up from germline, CDR1 is SGHRS and CDR2 is YFSETQ. After removal of 0 bases from V and 5 bases from J, the junction contained 2 bases not matched to a gene.